These 20 T cell receptor beta chains were sequenced from one sample in a study of PD-1 blockade in classical Hodgkin lymphoma. Time point reported: newly diagnosed, previously untreated cHL patient sample. Libraries were prepared by immunoSEQ multiplex PCR; TCRdb keeps only in-frame clonotypes and omits some of them. Here the sample spans 70,000 or so clones, over 85% being singletons. The specimen sequenced was peripheral blood mononuclear cells (PBMCs). These receptors all come from a human donor with classical Hodgkin lymphoma.

V and J are TRBV5-4 and TRBJ1-2; 8 nucleotides line up with TRBD1. Germline-derived CDR1 and CDR2 are SGHNT and YYREEE (reference sequence). Germline trimming cut 4 bases from V and 3 bases from J; bases unmatched to any gene: 2. The CDR3 is 13 residues long. Written as DNA, the CDR3 is TGTGCCAGCAGCGTGACAGGGGACTATGGCTACACCTTC. This codes for CASSVTGDYGYTF.

The chain carries TRBV11-3 and TRBJ2-3; weak D call: TRBD1 (5 bases). Germline CDR1 SGHNT, CDR2 YENEEA. The CDR3 sequence is 13 residues long. Trimming shortened V by 3 bases and J by 2 bases, and 6 bases separated the two germline ends. This CDR3 reads CASSLGPTDTQYF. The CDR3 DNA reads as TGTGCCAGCAGCTTGGGGCCCACAGATACGCAGTATTTT. Drawing the rest from reference TRBV11-3 and TRBJ2-3, the complete variable domain is EAGVVQSPRYKIIEKKQPVAFWCNPISGHNTLYWYLQNLGQGPELLIRYENEEAVDDSQLPKDRFSAERLKGVDSTLKIQPAELGDSAVYLCASSLGPTDTQYFGPGTRLTVL.

The gene calls are TRBV9 and TRBJ2-1; a weak D match, TRBD2 (5 bases). Trimming stripped 1 base from V and 3 bases from J, with 11 bases between. Germline CDR1 reads SGDLS; CDR2 reads YYNGEE. The CDR3 is 15 amino acids. The CDR3 sequence: CASSVSGSDYNEQFF. CDR3 nucleotides: TGTGCCAGCAGCGTAAGCGGCAGCGACTACAATGAGCAGTTCTTC.

The chain is built from TRBV7-2 and TRBJ1-2; D uncertain. The CDR3 has 13 amino acids. Looked up from germline, CDR1 is SGHTA and CDR2 is FQGNSA. V was trimmed by 5 bases and J by 7 bases, leaving 14 bases between them. The CDR3: CASSPVWGGGYTF. The CDR3 DNA sequence: TGTGCCAGCAGCCCAGTGTGGGGAGGTGGCTACACCTTC.

The chain carries TRBV30 and TRBJ1-1; TRBD1 is a possible D gene (6 bases). V lost 5 bases, J lost 4 bases, and 11 bases lay in between. This CDR3 is 12 amino acids long. The germline gives CDR1 GTSNPN, CDR2 SVGIG (reference sequence). The CDR3 reads CAWAQGGTEAFF. The CDR3 bases are TGTGCCTGGGCACAGGGCGGCACTGAAGCTTTCTTT.

The chain carries TRBV6-6 and TRBJ1-4; perhaps TRBD1 as D (6 bases). The V gene lost 7 bases and the J gene lost 5 bases, with 14 bases spanning the gap. The CDR3 has 14 amino acids. The germline V gene has CDR1 MNHNY and CDR2 SVGAGI (reference sequence). CDR3 DNA sequence: TGTGCCAGCAAAAAACAGGGCTGGAATGAAAAACTGTTTTTT. Translating gives CASKKQGWNEKLFF.

The chain recombines TRBV7-9 with TRBJ1-1, with D possibly matching TRBD1 (5 bases). V was pared by 1 base and J by 1 base, with 16 bases between. Germline V CDR1 and CDR2: SEHNR, FQNEAQ (reference sequence). CDR3 length: 17 residues. CDR3 sequence (DNA): TGTGCCAGCAGCTTAGGGGGAACGGCAGGGTCGAACACTGAAGCTTTCTTT. Amino acids: CASSLGGTAGSNTEAFF.

The chain is built from TRBV6-5 and TRBJ1-4; 7 bases are shared with TRBD1. The germline gives CDR1 MNHEY, CDR2 SVGAGI. The CDR3 has 13 amino acids. The ends lost 5 bases at V and 10 bases at J; junction bases unmatched: 7. CDR3 sequence reads: CASSPDPGGKLFF. The CDR3 DNA reads as TGTGCCAGCAGTCCGGATCCAGGGGGAAAACTGTTTTTT.

The chain uses TRBV5-6 and TRBJ2-3; D is ambiguous. The CDR3 has 12 amino acids. V was trimmed by 3 bases and J by 1 base, leaving 3 bases between them. Germline loops: CDR1 SGHDT, CDR2 YYEEEE. This CDR3 is CASSSGTDTQYF. For the CDR3, the DNA is TGTGCCAGCAGCTCCGGCACAGATACGCAGTATTTT.

This chain uses TRBV9 with TRBJ2-1; D ambiguous. This CDR3 spans 11 amino acids. V lost 3 bases, J lost 5 bases, and 3 bases lay in between. In germline, CDR1 is SGDLS, CDR2 YYNGEE. CDR3 DNA sequence: TGTGCCAGCAGCGACAACAATGAGCAGTTCTTC. Residues: CASSDNNEQFF.

This clone showed up just once. The V gene is TRBV5-5, the J gene TRBJ1-5, with a weak D call TRBD1 (6 bases). This CDR3 is 15 amino acids long. The V and J ends lost 1 base and 6 bases respectively, with 14 bases between them. Germline V gene lookup returns CDR1 SGHKS and CDR2 YYEKEE (reference sequence). The CDR3 DNA is TGTGCCAGCAGCTTGTGGTGGACAGAAGGTCAGCCCCAGCATTTT. Its translation: CASSLWWTEGQPQHF.

This chain uses TRBV19 with TRBJ1-4, with a tentative D call TRBD1 (6 bases). The germline V gene has CDR1 LNHDA and CDR2 SQIVND (reference sequence). V was shortened by 5 bases and J by 8 bases, with 15 bases between the two germline ends. This CDR3 is built from 14 residues. As DNA, the CDR3 is TGTGCCAGTAGTCAGGGGTGGGTCCGGGAAAAACTGTTTTTT. Its protein product is CASSQGWVREKLFF.

The V gene is TRBV11-3, the J gene TRBJ2-1; maybe TRBD2 (5 bases). Germline assignment: CDR1 SGHNT and CDR2 YENEEA. This CDR3 comprises 15 residues. V gave up 3 bases and J gave up 8 bases, with 17 bases separating them. CDR3 in amino acids: CASSLGATPGDEQFF. The DNA for the CDR3 is TGTGCCAGCAGCTTGGGAGCAACCCCCGGGGATGAGCAGTTCTTC.

The chain links TRBV9 to TRBJ1-6, with D tentatively TRBD1 (5 bases). The length of the CDR3 is 15 residues. Germline-derived CDR1 and CDR2 are SGDLS and YYNGEE. V dropped 0 bases and J dropped 7 bases, with 11 bases sitting between them. The CDR3 bases are TGTGCCAGCAGCGTAGGAGGGGCGTTGAATTCACCCCTCCACTTT. Translation: CASSVGGALNSPLHF.

The rearrangement uses TRBV6-5 and TRBJ1-2, with D perhaps matching TRBD1 (5 bases). Trimming removed 6 bases from V and 2 bases from J, with 10 bases in between. This CDR3 comprises 13 residues. Looked up from germline, CDR1 is MNHEY and CDR2 is SVGAGI. The CDR3 coding sequence is TGTGCCAGCAGCGATACAGGAAACTATGGCTACACCTTC. Translation gives CASSDTGNYGYTF.

This clone is a singleton in its sample. The chain carries TRBV2 and TRBJ2-5; 10 nucleotides line up with TRBD2. This CDR3 spans 15 amino acids. Germline loops: CDR1 SNHLY, CDR2 FYNNEI. Trimming removed 4 bases from V and 4 bases from J; junction bases left unmatched: 6. The CDR3 DNA sequence: TGTGCCAGCAGTGCGTCTAGCGGGAGAGGAGAGACCCAGTACTTC. It is translated as CASSASSGRGETQYF.

The chain uses TRBV28 and TRBJ2-7, with unresolved D. Trimming took off 5 bases at V and 0 bases at J, with 11 bases between the two ends. The CDR3 contains 14 residues. CDR1 and CDR2 from the germline V gene are MDHEN and SYDVKM. CDR3 residues: CASSPAGSSYEQYF. CDR3 bases: TGTGCCAGCAGTCCCGCAGGTTCCTCCTACGAGCAGTACTTC.

The V gene is TRBV6-5, the J gene TRBJ1-4; D may be TRBD1 (5 bases). The V end was cut by 0 bases, the J end by 7 bases, with 9 bases between. Germline CDR1 MNHEY, CDR2 SVGAGI. The CDR3 contains 14 residues. CDR3 residues: CASSYSEGSEKLFF. CDR3 nucleotides: TGTGCCAGCAGTTACTCTGAGGGGAGTGAAAAACTGTTTTTT.

This rearrangement joins TRBV7-9 to TRBJ1-2; D is uncertain. The V gene lost 7 bases and the J gene lost 8 bases, with 17 bases spanning the gap. Germline loops: CDR1 SEHNR, CDR2 FQNEAQ (reference sequence). CDR3 length equals 13 residues. Written as DNA, the CDR3 is TGTGCCAGCACCGCTGTAGAGGGTGAAGGCTACACCTTC. This sequence encodes CASTAVEGEGYTF.

The chain links TRBV10-3 to TRBJ2-3; D unclear. CDR3 size: 13 residues. Germline loops: CDR1 ENHRY, CDR2 SYGVKD. V shed 6 bases and J shed 2 bases, with 9 bases lying between them. The CDR3 region has the DNA TGTGCCATCAGCGATTCCCACACAGATACGCAGTATTTT. Translation: CAISDSHTDTQYF.